What follows are 9 T cell receptor beta chains derived from one specimen sequenced in a study of blood T cell repertoires in COVID-19. Clones were sequenced by immunoSEQ multiplex PCR, and TCRdb holds only the in-frame ones, with some missing. The sample holds around 100,000 clones, more than 65% seen once. The sample was peripheral blood. The receptors here all came from an older woman with acute or convalescent COVID-19.

The chain employs TRBV5-6 and TRBJ2-2; no clear D. The CDR3 is 14 residues long. Germline V CDR1 and CDR2: SGHDT, YYEEEE. V shed 0 bases and J shed 3 bases, with 6 bases lying between them. The CDR3, as DNA: TGTGCCAGCAGCTTGGAGCTAGACACCGGGGAGCTGTTTTTT. Protein product: CASSLELDTGELFF.

The chain combines TRBV5-4 with TRBJ2-2; D not resolved. Trimming removed 0 bases from V and 8 bases from J, with 17 bases in between. This CDR3 has 16 residues. Per the germline V gene, CDR1 is SGHNT and CDR2 is YYREEE (reference sequence). This CDR3 is CASSLGGFNPRGELFF. The DNA for the CDR3 is TGTGCCAGCAGCTTGGGCGGTTTCAACCCCCGTGGGGAGCTGTTTTTT.

The genes are TRBV5-1 and TRBJ1-2, with a weak D call TRBD1 (5 bases). Trimming took off 5 bases at V and 4 bases at J, with 12 bases between the two ends. Looked up from germline, CDR1 is SGHRS and CDR2 is YFSETQ. CDR3 length equals 13 residues. CDR3 in DNA: TGCGCCAGCAGATGCACAGGCTGCTATGGCTACACCTTC. Its translation is CASRCTGCYGYTF.

This clone has just one count. The rearrangement links TRBV6-5 to TRBJ2-7; 8 bases are a match to TRBD2. The trim removed 4 bases at V and 3 bases at J, leaving 5 bases unmatched. This CDR3 is built from 14 residues. In germline, CDR1 is MNHEY, CDR2 SVGAGI. The CDR3 loop reads CASSSGGAFYEQYF. DNA of the CDR3: TGTGCCAGCAGTTCCGGGGGGGCCTTCTACGAGCAGTACTTC.

The chain joins TRBV5-1 to TRBJ2-3, with a possible D match to TRBD1 (5 bases). V lost 8 bases, J lost 2 bases, and 12 bases lay in between. The CDR3 covers 13 residues. Germline V gene sequence: CDR1 SGHRS, CDR2 YFSETQ. The CDR3: CASATENTDTQYF. The CDR3 nucleotides read TGCGCCAGTGCGACAGAGAACACAGATACGCAGTATTTT.

The rearrangement joins TRBV3-1 (or the pseudogene TRBV3-2) to TRBJ2-7, with 10 bases fitting TRBD2. CDR3 length: 14 amino acids. The J segment lost 3 bases and the V segment lost 2 bases, leaving 1 base of the junction unmatched. Per germline, CDR1 LGHDT and CDR2 YNNKEL (reference sequence). This chain's CDR3 is CASSQSSGGYEQYF. Here the CDR3 DNA reads TGTGCCAGCAGCCAATCTAGCGGGGGCTACGAGCAGTACTTC.

The rearrangement joins TRBV4-1 to TRBJ1-1, with TRBD1 matching over 7 bases. This CDR3 contains 17 residues. The J segment lost 5 bases and the V segment lost 1 base, leaving 13 bases of the junction unmatched. Germline lookup yields CDR1 MGHRA and CDR2 YSYEKL. This CDR3 reads CASSQAYRGRRGTEAFF. The CDR3, as DNA: TGCGCCAGCAGCCAAGCCTACAGGGGCCGCCGAGGGACTGAAGCTTTCTTT.

This clone was seen more than once but under ten times. J is TRBJ2-5 and V is TRBV27; 9 bases agree with TRBD1. Germline CDR1 MNHEY, CDR2 SMNVEV (reference sequence). With 0 bases clipped from V and 4 bases from J, the junction kept 3 bases outside the gene matches. There are 15 residues in the CDR3. In DNA form, the CDR3 reads TGTGCCAGCAGTTTATCAACAGGGGGCCGAGAGACCCAGTACTTC. Its translation is CASSLSTGGRETQYF.

J is TRBJ2-1 and V is TRBV9; 9 positions agree with TRBD2. CDR1 is SGDLS, CDR2 YYNGEE, per germline. This CDR3 comprises 15 residues. The junction had 9 bases not matched to a gene; V was cut back by 5 bases and J by 6 bases. CDR3 sequence (DNA): TGTGCCAGCAGGCCGGTGAGCGGGGGGCGCAATGAGCAGTTCTTC. Translation: CASRPVSGGRNEQFF.